What follows are 13 T cell receptor beta chains derived from one specimen sequenced in a study of shared clonotypes between healthy human individuals. Clones were read by immunoSEQ multiplex PCR, and TCRdb kept only the in-frame ones, dropping some. This sample has about 1.4 million clones, with approximately 97% found just once. Sequences were obtained from naive CD4+ T cells sorted from blood. Documented subset: CD45RA+ positively selected. The receptors stem from a man in his thirties or forties in good health.

This clone was counted once. The V gene is TRBV2, the J gene TRBJ2-7; TRBD1 matches at 11 bases. The length of the CDR3 is 16 residues. Germline V lookup: CDR1 SNHLY, CDR2 FYNNEI. V dropped 6 bases and J dropped 0; count of bases not matched to a gene: 7. CDR3 nucleotides: TGTGCCAGCAGGACTACCGGGACAGGGGGCTCCTACGAGCAGTACTTC. Translating it yields CASRTTGTGGSYEQYF. Full variable domain (remainder filled in from reference TRBV2 and TRBJ2-7): EPEVTQTPSHQVTQMGQEVILRCVPISNHLYFYWYRQILGQKVEFLVSFYNNEISEKSEIFDDQFSVERPDGSNFTLKIRSTKLEDSAMYFCASRTTGTGGSYEQYFGPGTRLTVT.

The chain is built from TRBV29-1 and TRBJ1-5; TRBD1 is a possible D gene (5 bases). This CDR3 spans 14 amino acids. Germline V gene data show CDR1 as SQVTM and CDR2 as ANQGSEA. V shed 7 bases and J shed 1 base, with 14 bases lying between them. DNA for the CDR3: TGCAGCGCCCCCCGGGGGGAGAGCAATCAGCCCCAGCATTTT. This translates into CSAPRGESNQPQHF. The full variable domain, its missing parts supplied by reference TRBV29-1 and TRBJ1-5, is SAVISQKPSRDICQRGTSLTIQCQVDSQVTMMFWYRQQPGQSLTLIATANQGSEATYESGFVIDKFPISRPNLTFSTLTVSNMSPEDSSIYLCSAPRGESNQPQHFGDGTRLSIL.

The chain is built from TRBV19 and TRBJ2-3; D not certain. Between the trimmed V and J ends, which lost 5 bases and 6 bases, there was a span of 9 bases. CDR3 length: 12 residues. Germline CDR1 is LNHDA and CDR2 is SQIVND (reference sequence). CDR3 sequence reads: CASSQSVDTQYF. As DNA, the CDR3 is TGTGCCAGTAGTCAGTCCGTGGATACGCAGTATTTT.

This chain joins TRBV7-6 and TRBJ2-3, with 8 bases fitting TRBD2. After removal of 1 base from V and 6 bases from J, the junction contained 12 bases not matched to a gene. Germline V gene lookup returns CDR1 SGHVS and CDR2 FNYEAQ. The CDR3 sequence is 17 residues long. The CDR3, as DNA: TGTGCCAGCAGCTTAGGGGTTGCGAGCGGGAGTGCGGATACGCAGTATTTT. Translated, it gives CASSLGVASGSADTQYF.

Remarks on this clone: This CDR3 is also generated by other DNA sequences in the sample. The CDR3, as DNA: TGTGCCAGCTCACGAGCTACCGGGGAGCTGTTTTTT. Its protein product is CASSRATGELFF. The J gene is TRBJ2-2, the V gene TRBV18, with D unclear. The CDR3 totals 12 residues. The V gene lost 4 bases and the J gene lost 5 bases, with 5 bases spanning the gap. Germline CDR1 and CDR2: KGHSH and LQKENI.

The V gene is TRBV6-5, the J gene TRBJ1-1; the D is unclear. Germline CDR1 and CDR2: MNHEY and SVGAGI. The ends were cut back, 0 bases at V and 3 bases at J, with 11 bases in the middle. The CDR3 runs 15 residues. This CDR3 is CASSYSSGRYTEAFF. The DNA of the CDR3 is TGTGCCAGCAGTTACTCGAGCGGGCGGTACACTGAAGCTTTCTTT.

The chain couples TRBV18 to TRBJ2-7; 7 nucleotides match TRBD1. This CDR3 spans 13 amino acids. The V and J ends lost 2 bases and 5 bases, in that order; junction bases with no gene match: 3. Germline assignment: CDR1 KGHSH and CDR2 LQKENI. The CDR3: CASSPGQDNEQYF. CDR3 in DNA: TGTGCCAGCTCACCAGGACAGGATAACGAGCAGTACTTC.

The rearrangement uses TRBV6-5 and TRBJ2-1; no clear D gene. Trimming left V 6 bases short and J 0 bases short, with 9 bases between. Germline V gives CDR1 MNHEY, CDR2 SVGAGI. This CDR3 has 14 residues. The CDR3 loop is CASRGLSSYNEQFF. DNA for the CDR3: TGTGCCAGCAGAGGTCTCAGCTCCTACAATGAGCAGTTCTTC.

The rearrangement joins TRBV5-1 to TRBJ2-5, with 13 bases lining up with TRBD2. The junction had 8 bases not matched to a gene; V was cut back by 4 bases and J by 5 bases. The CDR3 has 16 residues. Germline V gene data show CDR1 as SGHRS and CDR2 as YFSETQ. The CDR3 DNA reads as TGCGCCAGCAGCACTGGGACTAGCGGGAATTGGGAGACCCAGTACTTC. As protein: CASSTGTSGNWETQYF.

This chain links TRBV10-3 with TRBJ1-1; D not certain. Germline CDR1 reads ENHRY; CDR2 reads SYGVKD. This CDR3 is built from 15 residues. Deletions cut 7 bases from V and 1 base from J, with 16 bases between. The CDR3 here is CAITRGSERNTEAFF. The CDR3 region has the DNA TGTGCCATCACCCGTGGGTCGGAACGGAACACTGAAGCTTTCTTT.

The V gene is TRBV6-1, the J gene TRBJ1-2, with TRBD1 as a possible D gene (6 bases). This CDR3 region has 15 residues. Deletions cut 4 bases from V and 7 bases from J, with 19 bases between. The germline CDR1 and CDR2 sequences are MNHNS and SASEGT. In DNA form, the CDR3 reads TGTGCCAGCAGTGGAACTCACAGGGCCTGGGGTGGCTACACCTTC. Its translation: CASSGTHRAWGGYTF.

The chain employs TRBV19 and TRBJ2-5, with a tentative D call TRBD1 (5 bases). The V gene's germline CDR1 is LNHDA and CDR2 SQIVND (reference sequence). V was shortened by 4 bases and J by 2 bases, with 17 bases between the two germline ends. The CDR3 is made up of 16 amino acids. This CDR3 reads CASSTSPRQPQETQYF. The CDR3 coding sequence is TGTGCCAGTAGTACCTCTCCAAGACAGCCACAAGAGACCCAGTACTTC.

On this clone itself: An end of the junction differs from the germline gene, which may be a read error. The V call is TRBV7-2, the J call TRBJ1-4; TRBD1 might be the D (5 bases). The CDR3 totals 16 residues. Germline loops: CDR1 SGHTA, CDR2 FQGNSA. The DNA for the CDR3 is TGTGCCAGCAGCCTAGCCCCCCGGGGCTTGGGTGAAAAACTGTTTTTT. It specifies CASSLAPRGLGEKLFF.